The 30 T cell receptor beta chains listed next were all sequenced from one sample in a study of T cells of healthy individuals. TCRdb redid the calling of the 5' RACE reads with MiXCR, one entry per CDR3 protein. This sample has about 53,000 distinct CDR3 sequences, with roughly 14% found just once. These receptors originate from a human donor in good health.

The V gene is TRBV6-5, the J gene TRBJ2-5; a weak D match, TRBD1 (6 bases). Trimming cost V 0 bases and J 6 bases, with 17 bases left between them. The V gene's germline CDR1 is MNHEY and CDR2 SVGAGI. The CDR3 loop spans 16 amino acids. CDR3: CASSYSWGPSPQTQYF. The CDR3 DNA sequence: TGTGCCAGCAGTTACTCCTGGGGGCCCTCTCCGCAGACCCAGTACTTC.

This clonotype occurred a few times. The J gene is TRBJ2-3, the V gene TRBV20-1; 8 nucleotides align to TRBD2. Per the germline V gene, CDR1 is DFQATT and CDR2 is SNEGSKA (reference sequence). V trimming: 1 base; J trimming: 1 base; junction bases outside the gene matches: 7. The length of the CDR3 is 16 residues. The CDR3 is CSARALTTSGTDTQYF. CDR3 DNA sequence: TGCAGTGCTAGAGCCCTGACGACTAGCGGCACAGATACGCAGTATTTT.

This rearrangement joins TRBV6-2 or TRBV6-3 to TRBJ2-3, with 10 bases fitting TRBD2. The CDR3 totals 15 residues. From germline, CDR1 is MNHEY and CDR2 SVGEGT. V shed 3 bases, J shed 1 base, and the junction held 1 base outside the gene matches. CDR3 in DNA: TGTGCCAGCAGTTATACTAGCGGGGGCACAGATACGCAGTATTTT. Protein: CASSYTSGGTDTQYF.

This clonotype was found many times. This chain joins TRBV12-3 or TRBV12-4 and TRBJ1-2, with 9 bases aligning to TRBD1. V lost 10 bases, J lost 5 bases, and 8 bases stayed unmatched. The CDR3 is 13 residues long. CDR3 sequence reads: CATGSGTGYGYTF. The CDR3, as DNA: TGTGCCACCGGATCCGGGACAGGGTATGGCTACACCTTC.

This clonotype was picked up many times. This chain uses TRBV2 with TRBJ1-1; D is perhaps TRBD1 (5 bases). Per germline, CDR1 SNHLY and CDR2 FYNNEI. The CDR3 consists of 16 residues. Trimming removed 4 bases from V and 4 bases from J, with 19 bases in between. In nucleotides, the CDR3 is TGTGCCAGCAGTGGCTCAGGGTCTCCGAGAGGCACTGAAGCTTTCTTT. Translating gives CASSGSGSPRGTEAFF.

This clonotype showed up many times. The chain recombines TRBV14 with TRBJ1-4, with 8 bases fitting TRBD1. The CDR3 sequence is 15 residues long. Germline trimming cut 4 bases from V and 7 bases from J; bases unmatched to any gene: 8. The germline V gene encodes CDR1 SGHDN and CDR2 FVKESK. The CDR3 sequence is CASSLGGTGVEKLFF. The DNA for the CDR3 is TGTGCCAGCAGCCTCGGGGGGACAGGAGTTGAAAAACTGTTTTTT.

The genes are TRBV7-6 and TRBJ2-3; no firm D call. Trimming pared 5 bases from V and 5 bases from J, leaving 14 bases between. There are 14 residues in the CDR3. Germline V gene lookup returns CDR1 SGHVS and CDR2 FNYEAQ. CDR3 sequence (DNA): TGTGCCAGCAGCCGCGCACTCAACCGAGATACGCAGTATTTT. This codes for CASSRALNRDTQYF.

This clonotype was counted at least ten times. The CDR3 reads CATGQNNQPQHF. The DNA for the CDR3 is TGTGCGACAGGGCAGAACAATCAGCCCCAGCATTTT. The chain employs TRBV10-3 and TRBJ1-5; 7 positions agree with TRBD1. Germline CDR1 is ENHRY and CDR2 is SYGVKD. This CDR3 is built from 12 residues.

This clonotype was counted between two and nine times. CDR3 bases: TGTGCCATCAGACCCTCCGGGACTAGCGGGAGTGAGCAGTACTTC. Translation: CAIRPSGTSGSEQYF. V usage is TRBV10-3 and J usage is TRBJ2-7; TRBD2 matches 14 bases. V lost 6 bases to trimming and J lost 7 bases; unmatched junction nucleotides: 8. Germline V lookup: CDR1 ENHRY, CDR2 SYGVKD. The CDR3 has 15 amino acids.

This clonotype was seen at least ten times. The chain combines TRBV19 with TRBJ1-4; D possibly corresponds to TRBD1 (6 bases). The germline V gene encodes CDR1 LNHDA and CDR2 SQIVND (reference sequence). The V end lost 7 bases, the J end lost 0 bases, and 27 bases lay between the germline ends. The CDR3 extends over 20 amino acids. The CDR3 region is CASNKGSGTPSPATNEKLFF. For the CDR3, the DNA is TGTGCCAGTAATAAGGGGTCGGGGACACCATCCCCTGCAACTAATGAAAAACTGTTTTTT.

By share, this clonotype ranks as medium-sized (0.01 to 0.1%). The genes are TRBV6-2 or TRBV6-3 and TRBJ2-7; D gene ambiguous. The CDR3 contains 13 residues. The V end lost 0 bases, the J end lost 5 bases, and 8 bases lay between the germline ends. In germline, CDR1 is MNHEY, CDR2 SVGEGT. The CDR3 loop is CASSYSGPNEQYF. CDR3 nucleotide sequence: TGTGCCAGCAGTTACTCAGGTCCCAACGAGCAGTACTTC.

This clonotype was observed many times. J is TRBJ2-3 and V is TRBV12-3 or TRBV12-4; 7 bases are a match to TRBD2. The trim removed 2 bases at V and 4 bases at J, leaving 12 bases unmatched. This CDR3 region has 17 residues. The CDR3 DNA reads as TGTGCCAGCAGTTTATGGGGAGCGGGGAGCGCCCCAGATACGCAGTATTTT. Translated: CASSLWGAGSAPDTQYF.

This clonotype was counted a few times. CDR3 residues: CASSFTPPGPQETQYF. The CDR3 nucleotides are TGTGCCAGCAGCTTCACCCCACCTGGACCTCAAGAGACCCAGTACTTC. The chain is built from TRBV5-6 and TRBJ2-5; D gene ambiguous. Trimming removed 2 bases at V and 2 bases at J, with 16 bases between. The germline CDR1 and CDR2 sequences are SGHDT and YYEEEE. The CDR3 is 16 residues long. The variable domain in full, completed from reference TRBV5-6 and TRBJ2-5, reads DAGVTQSPTHLIKTRGQQVTLRCSPKSGHDTVSWYQQALGQGPQFIFQYYEEEERQRGNFPDRFSGHQFPNYSSELNVNALLLGDSALYLCASSFTPPGPQETQYFGPGTRLLVL.

Many counts were recorded for this clonotype. The rearrangement uses TRBV5-1 and TRBJ2-3, with a weak D call TRBD1 (6 bases). Looked up from germline, CDR1 is SGHRS and CDR2 is YFSETQ. V was clipped by 6 bases and J by 2 bases, with 19 bases between them. There are 16 residues in the CDR3. The CDR3 region is CASTWVWGRHTDTQYF. CDR3 nucleotides: TGCGCCAGCACTTGGGTTTGGGGGCGGCACACAGATACGCAGTATTTT.

At least ten counts were recorded for this clonotype. CDR3 sequence: CASSMGRSQETQYF. In nucleotides, the CDR3 is TGCGCCAGCAGTATGGGACGGTCACAAGAGACCCAGTACTTC. The J gene is TRBJ2-5, the V gene TRBV4-3; D is tentatively TRBD1 or TRBD2 (5 bases each). Germline lookup yields CDR1 LGHNA and CDR2 YSLEER. The CDR3 contains 14 residues. V gave up 6 bases and J gave up 2 bases, with 13 bases separating them.

This clonotype was picked up many times. The chain recombines TRBV5-1 with TRBJ1-4; no clear D. CDR3 length: 15 residues. Trimming took off 0 bases at V and 0 bases at J, with 6 bases between the two ends. The V gene's germline CDR1 is SGHRS and CDR2 YFSETQ. The CDR3 here is CASSLGPSTNEKLFF. For the CDR3, the DNA is TGCGCCAGCAGCTTGGGGCCCTCAACTAATGAAAAACTGTTTTTT.

This clonotype has more than one count but fewer than ten. This chain joins TRBV20-1 and TRBJ1-2, with D tentatively TRBD1 (6 bases). The CDR3 runs 15 residues. Germline CDR1 reads DFQATT; CDR2 reads SNEGSKA (reference sequence). The CDR3 region is CSANTAGAGDYGYTF. The CDR3 DNA follows: TGCAGCGCAAATACCGCGGGGGCAGGGGACTATGGCTACACCTTC.

V and J are TRBV10-3 and TRBJ2-5; D is undetermined. This CDR3 has 14 amino acids. V was pared by 2 bases and J by 2 bases, with 9 bases between. CDR1 and CDR2 from the germline V gene are ENHRY and SYGVKD. This chain's CDR3 is CAISEAQIQETQYF. CDR3 sequence (DNA): TGTGCCATCAGTGAGGCACAGATACAAGAGACCCAGTACTTC.

This clonotype was counted a few times. The chain couples TRBV7-9 to TRBJ2-3, with a tentative D call TRBD1 (6 bases). This CDR3 is built from 16 residues. The germline gives CDR1 SEHNR, CDR2 FQNEAQ (reference sequence). Trimming stripped 3 bases from V and 2 bases from J, with 15 bases between. This chain's CDR3 is CASSFSMDSLTDTQYF. CDR3 nucleotide sequence: TGTGCCAGCAGCTTCTCTATGGACAGCCTCACAGATACGCAGTATTTT.

The V and J genes are TRBV6-5 and TRBJ2-5; 10 nucleotides agree with TRBD2. Germline V CDR1 and CDR2: MNHEY, SVGAGI. Losses at the gene ends were 0 bases for V and 5 bases for J; bases not matched to a gene: 6. This CDR3 contains 16 residues. In DNA, the CDR3 is TGTGCCAGCAGTTACTCGAGAGCGGGGGGGCCGGAGACCCAGTACTTC. Translated: CASSYSRAGGPETQYF.

Many counts were recorded for this clonotype. The V and J genes are TRBV20-1 and TRBJ2-1; D is perhaps TRBD1 or TRBD2 (5 bases each). This CDR3 is built from 16 residues. Per the germline V gene, CDR1 is DFQATT and CDR2 is SNEGSKA (reference sequence). The germline V and J ends were trimmed by 0 bases and 5 bases, with 17 bases remaining between them. CDR3 residues: CSARDPGQGENNEQFF. DNA for the CDR3: TGCAGTGCTAGAGATCCCGGGCAGGGAGAAAACAATGAGCAGTTCTTC.

This clonotype was recorded at least ten times. This chain uses TRBV6-5 with TRBJ2-7; weak D call: TRBD1 (6 bases). Germline CDR1 reads MNHEY; CDR2 reads SVGAGI. The CDR3 is 14 amino acids. Trimming shortened V by 2 bases and J by 6 bases, and 14 bases separated the two germline ends. The CDR3 nucleotides read TGTGCCAGCAGTTACGGGGCCAGGGGCGGCGAGCAGTACTTC. This encodes CASSYGARGGEQYF.

This chain uses TRBV15 with TRBJ1-5; possible D gene TRBD2, 5 bases. The J call may be mistaken, given a closer DNA end match to TRBJ2-3. In germline, CDR1 is LNHNV, CDR2 YYDKDF (reference sequence). The CDR3 totals 14 residues. In nucleotides, the CDR3 is TGTGCCACCAGTCCGACGGGAAGCAATCAGCCCCAGTATTTT. It encodes CATSPTGSNQPQYF.

This clonotype has just a few counts. The rearrangement joins TRBV7-6 to TRBJ2-3; 7 bases fit TRBD1. This CDR3 has 14 residues. V gave up 5 bases and J gave up 2 bases; unmatched junction bases: 4. Germline V CDR1 and CDR2: SGHVS, FNYEAQ. CDR3 DNA sequence: TGTGCCAGCAGCAGGGGGCAGAACACAGATACGCAGTATTTT. Encoded protein: CASSRGQNTDTQYF.

The V gene is TRBV5-8, the J gene TRBJ2-7; D call uncertain. CDR3 length: 12 amino acids. The germline V and J ends were trimmed by 0 bases and 7 bases, with 8 bases remaining between them. The germline V gene has CDR1 SGHTS and CDR2 YDEGEE. The CDR3 bases are TGTGCCAGCAGCTTGGCGGTGGGGGAGCAGTACTTC. This sequence encodes CASSLAVGEQYF.

The rearrangement uses TRBV7-2 and TRBJ1-1; the D gene is possibly TRBD1 (5 bases). V lost 5 bases to trimming and J lost 9 bases, with 16 bases between them. Germline CDR1 and CDR2: SGHTA and FQGNSA. The CDR3 has 13 amino acids. The CDR3 sequence: CASSGREGSKAFF. The DNA for the CDR3 is TGTGCCAGCAGCGGAAGGGAGGGGTCGAAAGCTTTCTTT. Based on the CDR3 plus reference TRBV7-2 and TRBJ1-1, the full variable domain is GAGVSQSPSNKVTEKGKDVELRCDPISGHTALYWYRQSLGQGLEFLIYFQGNSAPDKSGLPSDRFSAERTGGSVSTLTIQRTQQEDSAVYLCASSGREGSKAFFGQGTRLTVV.

J is TRBJ2-1 and V is TRBV6-2 or TRBV6-3; TRBD1 matches 7 bases. Germline loops: CDR1 MNHEY, CDR2 SVGEGT. The CDR3 spans 13 residues. The junction had 4 bases not matched to a gene; V was cut back by 6 bases and J by 5 bases. The CDR3 coding sequence is TGTGCCAGCAGGGTCGGGACAGACAATGAGCAGTTCTTC. It yields the protein CASRVGTDNEQFF.

This clonotype turned up a few times. V and J are TRBV4-1 and TRBJ1-5; D gene ambiguous. Per germline, CDR1 MGHRA and CDR2 YSYEKL. This CDR3 has 14 residues. Trimming pared 1 base from V and 4 bases from J, leaving 8 bases between. CDR3 sequence reads: CASSQVSGNQPQHF. The DNA of the CDR3 is TGCGCCAGCAGCCAAGTGAGTGGGAATCAGCCCCAGCATTTT.

The chain links TRBV7-2 to TRBJ2-5, with 12 positions matching TRBD2. The CDR3 loop spans 15 amino acids. After removal of 4 bases from V and 4 bases from J, the junction contained 4 bases not matched to a gene. The germline CDR1 and CDR2 sequences are SGHTA and FQGNSA. CDR3 DNA sequence: TGTGCCAGCAGCTCCATGGGACTAGCGGGAGAGACCCAGTACTTC. Its protein product is CASSSMGLAGETQYF.

Ten or more counts support this clonotype. The gene calls are TRBV7-2 and TRBJ1-5; 9 bases map to TRBD1. Trimming took 1 base from V and 7 from J; bases not matched to a gene: 5. The V gene's germline CDR1 is SGHTA and CDR2 FQGNSA. There are 15 residues in the CDR3. The CDR3 nucleotides are TGTGCCAGCAGCTTAGGGACAGGGGAGGGCCAGCCCCAGCATTTT. Its protein is CASSLGTGEGQPQHF.